This T cell receptor (beta chain) is drawn from a study of identical twins. The CDR3 has 16 residues. The germline V gene encodes CDR1 SNHLY and CDR2 FYNNEI. V gave up 1 base and J gave up 2 bases; unmatched junction bases: 4. TCRdb recomputed calls from the 5' RACE reads with MiXCR, one row per CDR3 protein. The sample lists hundreds of thousands of distinct CDR3 sequences; 8.6% were seen once. This clonotype came up a few times. These records were also assigned to another study, of yellow fever vaccine responses in identical twins.

The sequenced sample consisted of PBMCs. The receptor was derived from a woman aged 18 to 35 in good health. V and J are TRBV2 and TRBJ2-7; TRBD2 matches 11 bases. In DNA, the CDR3 is TGTGCCAGCAGTGAAGGTCGGGGACTAGCGGCCTACGAGCAGTACTTC. Translation gives CASSEGRGLAAYEQYF.